This TCR beta chain was sequenced during a study of cytomegalovirus exposure and HLA in healthy donors. Study conclusions and caveats: Most TCR sequences proved rare, with some public TCRs found in many donors. HLA restriction was apparent for most CMV-associated TCR beta chains in a later analysis.

Those who donated were healthy bone marrow donors. Comments on this clone: What it binds is not known.

V lost 5 bases, J lost 2 bases, and 8 bases stayed unmatched. The CDR3 extends over 15 amino acids. CDR1 SEHNR and CDR2 FQNEAQ come from the germline V gene (reference sequence). Researchers ran the PCR with 60 Vbeta and 13 Jbeta primers. Profiled with immunoSEQ multiplex PCR; TCRdb holds only in-frame clones, not every one. The sample lists roughly 200,000 clones, over 70% occurring once. This TCR derives from a man aged 35-49 years in good health and CMV-seronegative. The chain uses TRBV7-9 and TRBJ2-7; 8 bases fit TRBD1. Sequenced sample: PBMCs. The CDR3 nucleotides read TGTGCCAGCAGCAGAGCTGGACAGGGAGCCTACGAGCAGTACTTC. It encodes CASSRAGQGAYEQYF.